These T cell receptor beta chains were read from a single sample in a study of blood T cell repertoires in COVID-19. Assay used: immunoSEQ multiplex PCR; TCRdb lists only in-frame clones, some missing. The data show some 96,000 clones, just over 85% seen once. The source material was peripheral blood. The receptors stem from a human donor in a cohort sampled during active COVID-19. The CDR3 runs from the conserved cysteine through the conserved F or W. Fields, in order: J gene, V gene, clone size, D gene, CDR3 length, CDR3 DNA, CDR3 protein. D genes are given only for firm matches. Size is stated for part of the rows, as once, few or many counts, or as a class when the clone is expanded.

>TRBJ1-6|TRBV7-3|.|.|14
TGTGCCAGCAGCTTAGTTCGCTCAGGGTCACCCCTCCACTTT
CASSLVRSGSPLHF
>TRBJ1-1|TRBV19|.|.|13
TGTGCCAGTAGTATATCTGAGTGGACAGCAGCTTTCTTT
CASSISEWTAAFF
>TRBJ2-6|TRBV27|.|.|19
TGTGCCAGCAGTCCTATCCTAGCAGGAACCTTCTCTGGGGCCAACGTCCTGACTTTC
CASSPILAGTFSGANVLTF
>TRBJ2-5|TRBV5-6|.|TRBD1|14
TGTGCCAGCAGCTCGGGACAGCCAAAAGAGACCCAGTACTTC
CASSSGQPKETQYF
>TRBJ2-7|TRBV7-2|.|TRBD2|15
TGTGCCAGCAGAAGACTAGCGGGAGGGCCGAACGAGCAGTACTTC
CASRRLAGGPNEQYF
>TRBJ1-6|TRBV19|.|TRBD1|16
TGTGTCAGTACAGATCCTCGCAGGGGGTATAATTCACCCCTCCACTTT
CVSTDPRRGYNSPLHF
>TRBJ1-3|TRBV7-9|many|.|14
TGTGCCAGCAGCGACCTGGACAGTGACAACACCATATATTTT
CASSDLDSDNTIYF
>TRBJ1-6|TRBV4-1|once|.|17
TGCGCCAGCAGCCAAGACCCTCCGGGAACCTATAATTCACCCCTCCACTTT
CASSQDPPGTYNSPLHF
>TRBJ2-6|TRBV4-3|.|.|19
TGCGCCAGCAGCCAAGATGGGGCAGGGTCCTCCTCTGGGGCCAACGTCCTGACTTTC
CASSQDGAGSSSGANVLTF
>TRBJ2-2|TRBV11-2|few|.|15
TGTGCCAGCAGCTCTCTACTAGCGAACACCGGGGAGCTGTTTTTT
CASSSLLANTGELFF
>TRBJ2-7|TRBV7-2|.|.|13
TGTGCCAGCAGTCGGACCCGACCGACAGCGCAGTACTTC
CASSRTRPTAQYF
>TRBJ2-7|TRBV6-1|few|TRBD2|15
TGTGCCAGCAGTCAAGCTAGCGGGAGAGTAGACGAGCAGTACTTC
CASSQASGRVDEQYF
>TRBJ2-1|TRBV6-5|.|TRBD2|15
TGTGCCAGCAGTTACTCTAGCGGGAGCTACAATGAGCAGTTCTTC
CASSYSSGSYNEQFF